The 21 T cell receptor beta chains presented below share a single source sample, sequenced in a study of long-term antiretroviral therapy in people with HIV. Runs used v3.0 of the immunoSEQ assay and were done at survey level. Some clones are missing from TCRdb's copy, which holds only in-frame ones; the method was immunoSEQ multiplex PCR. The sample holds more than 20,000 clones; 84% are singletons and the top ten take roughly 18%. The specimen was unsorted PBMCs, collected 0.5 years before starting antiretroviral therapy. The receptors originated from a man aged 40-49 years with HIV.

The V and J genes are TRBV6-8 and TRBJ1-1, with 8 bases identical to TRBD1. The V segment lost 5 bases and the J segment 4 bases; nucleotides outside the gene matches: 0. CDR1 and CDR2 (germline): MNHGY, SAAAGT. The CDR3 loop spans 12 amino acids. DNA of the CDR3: TGTGCCAGCAGTACAGGGGGCACTGAAGCTTTCTTT. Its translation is CASSTGGTEAFF.

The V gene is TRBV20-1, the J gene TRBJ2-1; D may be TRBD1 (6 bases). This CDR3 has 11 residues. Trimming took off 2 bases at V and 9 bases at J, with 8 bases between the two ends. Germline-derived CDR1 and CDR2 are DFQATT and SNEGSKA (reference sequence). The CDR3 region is CSARQGIEQFF. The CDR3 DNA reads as TGCAGTGCTAGACAGGGGATTGAGCAGTTCTTC.

The CDR3 sequence is CASSPGTWENTEAFF. Written as DNA, the CDR3 is TGCGCCAGCAGCCCCGGGACGTGGGAGAACACTGAAGCTTTCTTT. J is TRBJ1-1 and V is TRBV4-1, with a possible D match to TRBD1 (5 bases). CDR3 length equals 15 residues. V gave up 4 bases and J gave up 1 base, with 13 bases separating them. Germline V lookup: CDR1 MGHRA, CDR2 YSYEKL.

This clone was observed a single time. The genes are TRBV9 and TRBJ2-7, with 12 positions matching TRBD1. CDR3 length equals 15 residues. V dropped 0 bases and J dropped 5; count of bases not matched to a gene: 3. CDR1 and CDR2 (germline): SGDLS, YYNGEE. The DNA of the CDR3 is TGTGCCAGCAGCGTAGCCGGGACAGGGGGCAACGAGCAGTACTTC. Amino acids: CASSVAGTGGNEQYF.

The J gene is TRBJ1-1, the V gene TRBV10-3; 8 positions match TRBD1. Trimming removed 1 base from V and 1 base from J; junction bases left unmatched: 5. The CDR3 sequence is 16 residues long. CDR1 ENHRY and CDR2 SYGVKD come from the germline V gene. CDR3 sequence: CAISEFRTGTNTEAFF. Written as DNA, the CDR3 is TGTGCCATCAGTGAGTTCCGGACAGGGACGAACACTGAAGCTTTCTTT.

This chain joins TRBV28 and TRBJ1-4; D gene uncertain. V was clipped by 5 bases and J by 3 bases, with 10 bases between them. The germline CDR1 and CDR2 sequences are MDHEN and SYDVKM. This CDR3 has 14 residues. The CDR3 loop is CASSPIGANEKLFF. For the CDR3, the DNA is TGTGCCAGCAGTCCCATCGGGGCTAATGAAAAACTGTTTTTT.

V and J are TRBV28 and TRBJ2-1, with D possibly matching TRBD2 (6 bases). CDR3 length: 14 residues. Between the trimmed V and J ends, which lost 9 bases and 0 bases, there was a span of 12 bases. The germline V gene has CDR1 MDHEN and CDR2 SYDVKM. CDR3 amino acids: CASQEGSSYNEQFF. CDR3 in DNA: TGTGCCAGTCAGGAGGGAAGCTCCTACAATGAGCAGTTCTTC.

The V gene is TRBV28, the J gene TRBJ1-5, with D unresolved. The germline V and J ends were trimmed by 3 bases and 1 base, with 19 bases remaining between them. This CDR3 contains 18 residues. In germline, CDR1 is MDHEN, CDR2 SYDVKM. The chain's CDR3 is CASSFLESGRRSNQPQHF. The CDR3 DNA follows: TGTGCCAGCAGTTTCCTCGAGTCCGGACGGAGGAGCAATCAGCCCCAGCATTTT.

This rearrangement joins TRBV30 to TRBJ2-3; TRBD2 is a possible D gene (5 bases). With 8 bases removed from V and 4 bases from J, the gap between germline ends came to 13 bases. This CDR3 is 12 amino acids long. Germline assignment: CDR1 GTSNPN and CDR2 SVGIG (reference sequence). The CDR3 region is CANGRGSDTQYF. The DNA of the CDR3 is TGTGCCAACGGACGGGGTTCAGATACGCAGTATTTT. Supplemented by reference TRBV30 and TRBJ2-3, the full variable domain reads SQTIHQWPATLVQPVGSPLSLECTVEGTSNPNLYWYRQAAGRGLQLLFYSVGIGQISSEVPQNLSASRPQDRQFILSSKKLLLSDSGFYLCANGRGSDTQYFGPGTRLTVL.

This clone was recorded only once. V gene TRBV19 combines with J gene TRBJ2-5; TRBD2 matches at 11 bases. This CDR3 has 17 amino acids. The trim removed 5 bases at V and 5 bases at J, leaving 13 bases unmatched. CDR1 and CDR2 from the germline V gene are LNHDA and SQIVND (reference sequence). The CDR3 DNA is TGTGCCAGTAGTCCCCCGGGTAGCGGGGGGGCGGGTGAGACCCAGTACTTC. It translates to CASSPPGSGGAGETQYF.

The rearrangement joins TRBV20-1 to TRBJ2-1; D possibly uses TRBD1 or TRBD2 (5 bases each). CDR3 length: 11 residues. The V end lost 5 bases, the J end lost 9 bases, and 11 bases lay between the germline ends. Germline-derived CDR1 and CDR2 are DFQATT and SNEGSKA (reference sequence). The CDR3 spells CSAERGREQFF. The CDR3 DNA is TGCAGTGCTGAGAGGGGTCGTGAGCAGTTCTTC.

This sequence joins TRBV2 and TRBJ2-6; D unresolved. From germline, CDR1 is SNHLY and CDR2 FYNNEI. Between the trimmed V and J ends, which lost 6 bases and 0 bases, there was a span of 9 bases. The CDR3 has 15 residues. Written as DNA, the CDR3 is TGTGCCAGCAGGAGATACAGCTCTGGGGCCAACGTCCTGACTTTC. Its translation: CASRRYSSGANVLTF.

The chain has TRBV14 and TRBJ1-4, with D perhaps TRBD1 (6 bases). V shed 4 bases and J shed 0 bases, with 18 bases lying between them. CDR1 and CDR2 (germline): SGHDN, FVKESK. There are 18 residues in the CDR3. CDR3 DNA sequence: TGTGCCAGCAGCCCACTCGGGGGCGCCTTGGCAACTAATGAAAAACTGTTTTTT. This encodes CASSPLGGALATNEKLFF.

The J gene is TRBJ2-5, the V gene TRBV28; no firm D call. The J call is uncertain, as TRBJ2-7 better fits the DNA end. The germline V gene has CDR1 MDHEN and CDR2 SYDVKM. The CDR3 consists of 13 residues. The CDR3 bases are TGTGCCAGCAGTCCCCCGAGCCCCTACGAGCAGTACTTC. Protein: CASSPPSPYEQYF.

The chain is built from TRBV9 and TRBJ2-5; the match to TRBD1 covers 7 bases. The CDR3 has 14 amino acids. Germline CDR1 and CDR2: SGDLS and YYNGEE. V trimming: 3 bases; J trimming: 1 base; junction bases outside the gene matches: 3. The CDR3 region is CASSGQGTQETQYF. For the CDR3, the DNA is TGTGCCAGCAGCGGACAGGGAACCCAAGAGACCCAGTACTTC.

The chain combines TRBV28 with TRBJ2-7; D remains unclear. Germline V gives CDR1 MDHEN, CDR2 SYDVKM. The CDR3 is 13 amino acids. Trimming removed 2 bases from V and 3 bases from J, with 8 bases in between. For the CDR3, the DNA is TGTGCCAGCAGTTTAGGAAGAGGCTACGAGCAGTACTTC. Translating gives CASSLGRGYEQYF.

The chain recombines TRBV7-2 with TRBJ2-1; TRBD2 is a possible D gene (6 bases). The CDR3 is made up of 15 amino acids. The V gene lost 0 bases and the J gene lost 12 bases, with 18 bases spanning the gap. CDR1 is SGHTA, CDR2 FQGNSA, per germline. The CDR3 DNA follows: TGTGCCAGCAGCTTAGCCAGGGACTCCCCAATGGGGCAGTTCTTC. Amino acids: CASSLARDSPMGQFF.

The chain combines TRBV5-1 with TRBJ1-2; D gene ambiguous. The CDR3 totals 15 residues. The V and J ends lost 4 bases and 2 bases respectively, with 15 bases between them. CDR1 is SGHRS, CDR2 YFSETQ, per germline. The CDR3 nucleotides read TGCGCCAGCAGCGTCGGACGTACCCGGAACTATGGCTACACCTTC. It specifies CASSVGRTRNYGYTF.

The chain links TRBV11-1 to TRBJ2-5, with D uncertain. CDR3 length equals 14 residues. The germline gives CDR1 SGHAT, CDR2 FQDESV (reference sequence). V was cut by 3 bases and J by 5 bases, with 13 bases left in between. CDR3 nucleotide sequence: TGTGCCAGCAGCTTCACTCTCGCCCGGGAGACCCAGTACTTC. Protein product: CASSFTLARETQYF.

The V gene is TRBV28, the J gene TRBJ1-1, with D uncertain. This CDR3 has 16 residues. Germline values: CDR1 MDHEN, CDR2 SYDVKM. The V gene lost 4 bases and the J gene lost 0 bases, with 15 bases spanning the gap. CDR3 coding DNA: TGTGCCAGCAGTTGGGTGACCACTTCCATGAACACTGAAGCTTTCTTT. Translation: CASSWVTTSMNTEAFF. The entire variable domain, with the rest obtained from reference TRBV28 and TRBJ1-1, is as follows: DVKVTQSSRYLVKRTGEKVFLECVQDMDHENMFWYRQDPGLGLRLIYFSYDVKMKEKGDIPEGYSVSREKKERFSLILESASTNQTSMYLCASSWVTTSMNTEAFFGQGTRLTVV.

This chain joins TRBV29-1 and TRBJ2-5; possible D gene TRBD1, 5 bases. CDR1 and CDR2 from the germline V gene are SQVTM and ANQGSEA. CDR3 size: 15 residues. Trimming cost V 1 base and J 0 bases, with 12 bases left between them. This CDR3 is CSVEVLGQNQETQYF. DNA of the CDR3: TGCAGCGTTGAAGTGTTGGGGCAGAACCAAGAGACCCAGTACTTC.